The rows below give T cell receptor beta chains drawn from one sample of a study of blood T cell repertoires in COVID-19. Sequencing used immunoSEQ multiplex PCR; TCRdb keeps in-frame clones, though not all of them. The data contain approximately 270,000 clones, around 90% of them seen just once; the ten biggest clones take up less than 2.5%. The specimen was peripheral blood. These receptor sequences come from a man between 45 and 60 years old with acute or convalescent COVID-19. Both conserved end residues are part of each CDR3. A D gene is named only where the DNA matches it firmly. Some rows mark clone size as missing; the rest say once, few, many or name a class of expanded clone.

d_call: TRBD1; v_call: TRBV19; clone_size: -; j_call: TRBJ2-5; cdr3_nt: TGTGCCAGTAGTGCTACCGGGACAGGGATCCCAGAGACCCAGTACTTC; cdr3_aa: CASSATGTGIPETQYF
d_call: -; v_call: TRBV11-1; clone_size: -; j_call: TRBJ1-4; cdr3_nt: TGTGCCAGCAGCTTAGACGGGGTGCGGAATGAAAAACTGTTTTTT; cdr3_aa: CASSLDGVRNEKLFF
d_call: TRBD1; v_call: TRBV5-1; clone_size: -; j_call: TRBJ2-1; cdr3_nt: TGCGCCAGCAGCTTGAAGGGACAGGCCTACAATGAGCAGTTCTTC; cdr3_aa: CASSLKGQAYNEQFF
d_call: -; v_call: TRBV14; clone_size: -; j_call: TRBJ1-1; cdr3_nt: TGTGCCAGCAGCCAAGAGGGGAGGTTCCTCTTGGGGGTGAACACTGAAGCTTTCTTT; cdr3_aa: CASSQEGRFLLGVNTEAFF
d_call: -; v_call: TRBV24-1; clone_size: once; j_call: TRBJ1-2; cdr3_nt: TGTGCCACCAGTGACCTCGACGGAGCTAACTATGGCTACACCTTC; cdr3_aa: CATSDLDGANYGYTF
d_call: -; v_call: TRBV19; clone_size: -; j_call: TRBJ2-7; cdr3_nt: TGTGCCAGTAGTATTGTCGGGGGTACCTCCTACGAGCAGTACTTC; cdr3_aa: CASSIVGGTSYEQYF
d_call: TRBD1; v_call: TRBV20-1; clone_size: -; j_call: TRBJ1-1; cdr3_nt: TGCAGTGCTAGTAGCAGGGGGCCGAACACTGAAGCTTTCTTT; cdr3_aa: CSASSRGPNTEAFF
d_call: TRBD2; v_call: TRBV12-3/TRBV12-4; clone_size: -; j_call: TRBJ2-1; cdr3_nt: TGTGCCAGCAGCCTACCAGCTAGCGGCGAGCAGTTCTTC; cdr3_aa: CASSLPASGEQFF
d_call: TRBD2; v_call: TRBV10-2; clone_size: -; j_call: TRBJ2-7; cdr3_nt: TGCGCCAGCACCAGACTAGCGGGGCCCTACGAGCAGTACTTC; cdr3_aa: CASTRLAGPYEQYF
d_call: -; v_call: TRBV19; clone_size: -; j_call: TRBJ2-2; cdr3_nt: TGTGCCAGTAGGGTCAAAGAGACATCGAACACCGGGGAGCTGTTTTTT; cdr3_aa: CASRVKETSNTGELFF
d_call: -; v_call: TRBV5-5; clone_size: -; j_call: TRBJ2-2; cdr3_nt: TGTGCCAGCAGCTTTCGGACAGTTTCCACCGGGGAGCTGTTTTTT; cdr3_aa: CASSFRTVSTGELFF
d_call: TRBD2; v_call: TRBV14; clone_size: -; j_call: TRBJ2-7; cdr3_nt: TGTGCCAGCAGCAAAGGACTAGCCTACGAGCAGTACTTC; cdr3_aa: CASSKGLAYEQYF
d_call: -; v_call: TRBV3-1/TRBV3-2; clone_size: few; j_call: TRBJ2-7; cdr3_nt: TGTGCCAGCAGCCAAGAAGGGGTCGAGCAGTACTTC; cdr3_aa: CASSQEGVEQYF
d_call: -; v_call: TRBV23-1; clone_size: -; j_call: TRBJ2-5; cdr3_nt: TGCGCCAGCAGTCAATCGTATCGGGGGTATGAGACCCAGTACTTC; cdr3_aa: CASSQSYRGYETQYF
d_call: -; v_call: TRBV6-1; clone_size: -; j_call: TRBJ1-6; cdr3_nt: TGTGCCAGCAGTGAAGACGGGGGGACCTATAATTCACCCCTCCACTTT; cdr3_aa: CASSEDGGTYNSPLHF
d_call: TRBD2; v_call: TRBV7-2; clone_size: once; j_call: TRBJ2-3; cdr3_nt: TGTGCCAGCAGCTTAGAACTAGCGGGGGCCCCGGGCGATACGCAGTATTTT; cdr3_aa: CASSLELAGAPGDTQYF
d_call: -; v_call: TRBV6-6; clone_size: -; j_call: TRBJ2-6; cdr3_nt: TGTGCCAGCAGTTACTCCGGCTCTGGGGCCAACGTCCTGACTTTC; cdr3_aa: CASSYSGSGANVLTF
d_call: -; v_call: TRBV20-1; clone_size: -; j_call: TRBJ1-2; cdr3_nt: TGCAGTGCTAGTAAACAGGTGGACTATAGCTACACCTTC; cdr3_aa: CSASKQVDYSYTF
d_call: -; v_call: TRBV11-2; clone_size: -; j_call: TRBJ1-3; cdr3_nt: TGTGCCAGCAGCCCAGGGTTCTCTGGAAACACCATATATTTT; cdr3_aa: CASSPGFSGNTIYF
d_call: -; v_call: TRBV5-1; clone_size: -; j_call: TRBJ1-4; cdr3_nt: TGCGCCAGCAGCTTGGCGGCGGTCTCCCGGGAAAAACTGTTTTTT; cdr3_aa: CASSLAAVSREKLFF
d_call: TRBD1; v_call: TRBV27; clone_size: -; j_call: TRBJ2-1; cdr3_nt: TGTGCCAGCAACCCCCTTGGGGGACAGGGGCGCAATGAGCAGTTCTTC; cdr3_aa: CASNPLGGQGRNEQFF
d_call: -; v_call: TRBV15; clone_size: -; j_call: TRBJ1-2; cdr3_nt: TGTGCCACCAGCAGTCTCAGTTATTATGGCTACACCTTC; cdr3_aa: CATSSLSYYGYTF
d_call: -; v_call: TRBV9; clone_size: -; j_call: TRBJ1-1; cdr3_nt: TGTGCCAGCAGCGCCGGAGAGGCTGAAGCTTTCTTT; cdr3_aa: CASSAGEAEAFF
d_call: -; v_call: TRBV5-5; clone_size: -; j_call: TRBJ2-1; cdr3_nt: TGTGCCAGCAGCTTGGGGCTCCCCTACAATGAGCAGTTCTTC; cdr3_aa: CASSLGLPYNEQFF
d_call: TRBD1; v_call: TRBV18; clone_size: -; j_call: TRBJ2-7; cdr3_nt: TGTGCCAGCTCACCGGGACAGACTTTAACCTACGAGCAGTACTTC; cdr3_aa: CASSPGQTLTYEQYF
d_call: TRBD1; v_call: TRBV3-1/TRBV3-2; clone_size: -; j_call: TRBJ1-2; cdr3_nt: TGTGCCAGCAGCCTCACAGCGGGGACAGGGGCAGTAACTAACTATGGCTACACCTTC; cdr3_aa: CASSLTAGTGAVTNYGYTF
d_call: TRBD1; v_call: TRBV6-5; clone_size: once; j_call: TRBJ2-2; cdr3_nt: TGTGCCAGCCCCGGACAGGGCGGTATCGGGGAGCTGTTTTTT; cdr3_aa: CASPGQGGIGELFF
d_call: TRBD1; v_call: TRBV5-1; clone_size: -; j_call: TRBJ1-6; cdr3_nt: TGCGCCAGCAGCTCGGGACAGGGCGGTGGTTCACCCCTCCACTTT; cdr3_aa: CASSSGQGGGSPLHF
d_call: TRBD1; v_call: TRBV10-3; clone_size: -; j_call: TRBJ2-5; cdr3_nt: TGTGCCATCAGTGAGTCAACAGGGGGGGAGACCCAGTACTTC; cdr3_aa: CAISESTGGETQYF
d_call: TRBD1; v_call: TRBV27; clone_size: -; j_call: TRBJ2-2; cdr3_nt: TGTGCCAGCAGTTCATTGGCCAGGGGGCCCGGGGAGCTGTTTTTT; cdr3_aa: CASSSLARGPGELFF
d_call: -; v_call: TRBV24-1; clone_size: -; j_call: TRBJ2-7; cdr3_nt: TGTGCCACCAGTGAGGGGGGACAGCCCTACGAGCAGTACTTC; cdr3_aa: CATSEGGQPYEQYF
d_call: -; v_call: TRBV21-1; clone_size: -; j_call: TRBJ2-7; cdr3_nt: TGTGCCAGCAACCTTAGCGGGGGCCCCCTCGAGCAGTACTTC; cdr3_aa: CASNLSGGPLEQYF
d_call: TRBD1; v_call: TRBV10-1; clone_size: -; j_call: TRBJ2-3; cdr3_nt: TGCGCCAGCAGTGGCGAGCGGACAGGTAACACAGATACGCAGTATTTT; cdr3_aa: CASSGERTGNTDTQYF
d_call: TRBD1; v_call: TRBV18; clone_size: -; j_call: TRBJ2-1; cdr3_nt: TGTGCCAGCGCGACGCCCGGGACAGGGGAATATGAGCAGTTCTTC; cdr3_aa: CASATPGTGEYEQFF
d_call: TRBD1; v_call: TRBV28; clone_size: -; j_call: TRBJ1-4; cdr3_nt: TGTGCCAGCAGTTTATCCGGGACAGGGTTATTGAAACTGTTTTTT; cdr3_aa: CASSLSGTGLLKLFF
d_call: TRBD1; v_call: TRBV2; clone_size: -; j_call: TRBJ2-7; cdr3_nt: TGTGCCAGCAGCAGACAGGGCGGCGAGCAGTACTTC; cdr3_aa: CASSRQGGEQYF
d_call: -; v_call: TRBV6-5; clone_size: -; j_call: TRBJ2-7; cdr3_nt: TGTGCCAGCGCTACCCCCACGGACAGCATCTACGAGCAGTACTTC; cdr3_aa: CASATPTDSIYEQYF
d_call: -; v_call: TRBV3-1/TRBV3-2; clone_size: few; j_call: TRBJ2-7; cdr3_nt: TGTGCCAGCAGCCAGGGCCCACTGGAGCAGTACTTC; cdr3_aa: CASSQGPLEQYF
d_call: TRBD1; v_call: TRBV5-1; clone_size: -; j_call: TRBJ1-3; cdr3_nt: TGCGCCAGCAGCGCACAGACAGGGGACTCTGGAAACACCATATATTTT; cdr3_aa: CASSAQTGDSGNTIYF
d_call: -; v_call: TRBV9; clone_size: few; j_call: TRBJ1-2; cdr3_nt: TGTGCCAGCAGCGCGGGGACACCGAACTATGGCTACACCTTC; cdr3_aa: CASSAGTPNYGYTF
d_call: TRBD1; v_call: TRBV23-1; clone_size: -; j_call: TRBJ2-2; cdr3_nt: TGCGCCAGCAGCCCCGGACAGGGAGAACTCGCCGGGGAGCTGTTTTTT; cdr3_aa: CASSPGQGELAGELFF
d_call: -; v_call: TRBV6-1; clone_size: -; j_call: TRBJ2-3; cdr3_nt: TGTGCCAGCAGTGAAAGGGAGGACGATACGCAGTATTTT; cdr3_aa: CASSEREDDTQYF
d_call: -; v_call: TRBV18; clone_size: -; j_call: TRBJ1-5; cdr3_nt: TGTGCCAGCTCACTGAACCTCAGGGGCGGGAGTCAGCCCCAGCATTTT; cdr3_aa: CASSLNLRGGSQPQHF
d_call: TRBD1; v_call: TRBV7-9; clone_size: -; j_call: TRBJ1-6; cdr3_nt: TGTGCCAGCAGCTTAGACAGGGGGCGTTCACCCCTCCACTTT; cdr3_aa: CASSLDRGRSPLHF
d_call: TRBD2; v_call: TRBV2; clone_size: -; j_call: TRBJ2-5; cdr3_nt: TGTGCCAGCAGTGATAGGGAGGGGGAGACCCAGTACTTC; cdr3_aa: CASSDREGETQYF
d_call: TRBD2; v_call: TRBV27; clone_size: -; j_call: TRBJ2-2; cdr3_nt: TGTGCCAGCAGCCTGGGACTAGCGGCCGGGGAGCTGTTTTTT; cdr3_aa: CASSLGLAAGELFF
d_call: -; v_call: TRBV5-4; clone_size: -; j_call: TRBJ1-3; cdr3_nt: TGTGCCAGCAGCTTGGAGGGGCCCTACTCTGGAAACACCATATATTTT; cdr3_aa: CASSLEGPYSGNTIYF